Detailed here is one T cell receptor beta chain. No antigen is known for it. Base quality data are lacking; no much larger clone is found one base away. V is shortened by 3 bases, J by 1 base, and the region joining them spans 16 bases. The germline V gene specifies KGHSH as CDR1 and LQKENI as CDR2. From cysteine to phenylalanine, the CDR3 is 16 amino acids long. Left in the record is the CDR3 DNA by itself, 48 bases read in frame from the first base. Healthy HIV-negative adults with no recently reported acute infections or vaccinations were included as donors. Every donor was a Caucasian adult living in Nashville, Tennessee, USA. Magnetic negative selection was used to enrich CD4+ T cells, after which naive cells were positively selected on CD45RA and the negative fraction became the memory subset. After blood collection by leukapheresis, PBMCs were isolated using Ficoll-Histopaque density gradient centrifugation and then cryopreserved in the vapor phase of liquid nitrogen. Purity and quantity of every magnetically sorted T cell population were checked by analytical flow cytometry. Genomic DNA was isolated from each sorted fraction and quantified by UV absorbance on a Nanodrop 2000c.

The sample is drawn from a study of shared clonotypes between healthy human individuals (TCRdb year 2020). In the study overall: The cohort included a few men and a couple of women between 18 and 49 years of age. For each donor, CD4 naive and CD4 memory were each given three plates, CD8 naive was given two plates, and CD8 memory was given one plate. To estimate repertoire size and how much clonotypes are shared between individuals, the study performed deep sequencing of blood TCR repertoires from roughly five healthy adults. To increase sequencing depth and limit assay-specific biases, TCR repertoire library preparation and sequencing were carried out by different laboratories using diverse techniques. Each donor's leukapheresis produced roughly between roughly 0.9 and 9 billion PBMCs. Beyond this particular receptor, the publication reports: Higher generation probabilities were observed for clonotypes shared by all four sorted-subset donors than for non-shared clonotypes. Sampling was restricted to blood, and TCR repertoires in tissues likely differ from the TCR repertoires found in blood. Across a few donors, 5% to 6% of naive CD4, around 3.3% of naive CD8, approximately 2.5% of memory CD4, and approximately 0.4% of memory CD8 clonotypes were shared. Estimated clonotype richness was generally larger for naive than for memory subsets. Pairwise subsampling indicated that sequencing depth was expected to affect the degree of clonotype sharing among donors. Incomplete sequencing was indicated by rarefaction of sorted-subset datasets, despite the large sequencing depth. Because the study included only a small number of donors, the genetic and exposure-history diversity represented was limited.

Using the deep immunoSEQ assay, TCR CDR3 regions were amplified from genomic DNA by multiplex PCR. Genomic DNA extracted from each cell subset was distributed evenly over all wells of several immunoSEQ 96-well plates, and each plate served as one replicate. For sorted subsets, 200 ng of genomic DNA, equivalent to around 31,000 T cell genomes, went into each replicate PCR. The purified libraries were quantified using a Qubit 3.0 fluorometer, sized with a Bioanalyzer 2100, and then quantified again using the KAPA Library Quantification kit. Every immunoSEQ 96-well plate was sequenced on a separate single-read 150-cycle Illumina NextSeq 550 flow cell. In the authors' own workflow: Because the immunoSEQ output included only junctional sequences and no quality scores, the filtering could not be the same as the filtering used for full-length reads. To assign V/J genes and CDR3, sequences were annotated against IMGT germline references using PyIR, a Python wrapper for IgBLAST v1.9. Reads with weak V/J assignments (E-value above 1e-6), missing CDR3, stop codons, out-of-frame junctions, or ambiguous translated residues were removed. V3J clonotypes were defined as sequences sharing the same inferred V gene, J gene, and CDR3 amino acid sequence. To compute the percentage overlap between repertoires, the number of shared unique clonotypes was divided by the size of the smaller repertoire. RTK rarefaction, the Chao1 estimator, and Recon v2.1 estimates of unobserved clonotypes were used to assess repertoire richness. Generation probabilities for all TCRbeta clonotypes obtained by the gDNA method from a handful of donors were computed using OLGA. This immuneACCESS table, as held by TCRdb, lists in-frame sequences with V and J called but not all clones. Of the missing ones, under half trace to an unresolved V gene in checked studies; the others have no known cause. V, J and clone size are taken as reported in that table, and D and trimming were inferred from the DNA itself. For this sample there are about 1.4 million clones; 96% appear just once. Jointly, the top ten make up roughly 1.2% of the sample.

The clonotype comes from a man aged 30-40 years in good health. The sequenced material came from naive CD4+ T cells sorted from blood. Explained via the paper, the cell subset or site label denotes: CD45RA+ positively selected. The rearranged segments are TRBV18 and TRBJ2-7, with TRBD2 perhaps the D gene, on 7 matching bases. The CDR3 protein sequence reads: CASSPVGGRVSYEQYF. The bases read TGTGCCAGCTCACCCGTCGGGGGGCGCGTATCCTACGAGCAGTACTTC.